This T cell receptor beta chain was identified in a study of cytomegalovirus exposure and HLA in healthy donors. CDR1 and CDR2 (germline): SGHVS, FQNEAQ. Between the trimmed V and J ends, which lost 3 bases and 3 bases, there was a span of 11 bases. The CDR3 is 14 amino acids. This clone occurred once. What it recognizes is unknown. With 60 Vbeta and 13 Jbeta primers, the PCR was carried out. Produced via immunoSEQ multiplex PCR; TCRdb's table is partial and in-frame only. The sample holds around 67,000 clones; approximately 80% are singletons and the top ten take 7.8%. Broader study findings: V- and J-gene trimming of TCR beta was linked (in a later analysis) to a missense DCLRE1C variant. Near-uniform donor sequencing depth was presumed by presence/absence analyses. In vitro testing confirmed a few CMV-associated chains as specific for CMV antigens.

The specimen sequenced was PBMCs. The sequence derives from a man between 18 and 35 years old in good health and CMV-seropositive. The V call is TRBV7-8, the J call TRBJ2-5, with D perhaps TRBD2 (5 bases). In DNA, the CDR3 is TGTGCCAGCAGCTTGGACTGGAATGAAGAGACCCAGTACTTC. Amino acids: CASSLDWNEETQYF.